Each of the 32 T cell receptor beta chains below was sequenced from the same sample in a study of cytomegalovirus exposure and HLA in healthy donors (TCRdb year 2017). The library was obtained by the immunoSEQ multiplex PCR assay. The multiplex PCR relied on a mix of 60 forward primers for TCR Vbeta segments and 13 reverse primers for TCR Jbeta segments. Sourced from immuneACCESS, this table was stored by TCRdb with only in-frame sequences that have V and J called. A share of the clones is absent; for the studies checked, an unresolved V gene accounts for under half, and the remainder has no known explanation. The sample table lists about 110,000 clones, roughly 82% of them with a count of one. 1.5% to 2% of the sample rests with the top ten. The sequencing sample was made of PBMCs. All receptors derive from a middle-aged man in good health and CMV-seronegative.

J is TRBJ2-5 and V is TRBV7-2; D may be TRBD2 (5 bases). V was trimmed by 3 bases and J by 7 bases, leaving 12 bases between them. The CDR3 runs to 13 residues. In germline, CDR1 is SGHTA, CDR2 FQGNSA. DNA for the CDR3: TGTGCCAGCAGCTTTGGCAGCGAGGGGACCCAGTACTTC. This encodes CASSFGSEGTQYF.

CDR3 residues: CASSQNSLAGADTQYF. The DNA of the CDR3 is TGCGCCAGCAGTCAAAACTCCCTAGCGGGGGCAGATACGCAGTATTTT. The chain combines TRBV4-1 with TRBJ2-3; 10 bases align to TRBD2. The CDR3 is made up of 16 amino acids. V lost 6 bases to trimming and J lost 4 bases; unmatched junction nucleotides: 10. Germline V gene data show CDR1 as MGHRA and CDR2 as YSYEKL.

This clone occurred a few times. This chain joins TRBV4-2 and TRBJ2-1, with 9 bases that match TRBD2. Germline loops: CDR1 LGHNA, CDR2 YNFKEQ. V shed 3 bases and J 7 bases; nucleotides not matched to a gene: 13. This CDR3 comprises 17 residues. The CDR3 spells CASSQGRAGGGSNEQFF. The CDR3 DNA reads TGTGCCAGCAGCCAGGGGCGGGCGGGGGGGGGCTCGAATGAGCAGTTCTTC.

CDR3 in amino acids: CASSGSSGGNTDTQYF. CDR3 DNA: TGTGCCAGCAGTGGGTCTAGCGGGGGGAACACAGATACGCAGTATTTT. This rearrangement joins TRBV2 to TRBJ2-3, with TRBD2 identical over 11 bases. Germline assignment: CDR1 SNHLY and CDR2 FYNNEI. The CDR3 contains 16 residues. J was trimmed by 2 bases and V by 4 bases; bases with no gene match: 5.

This sequence joins TRBV18 and TRBJ2-7; perhaps TRBD1 as D (6 bases). Germline V CDR1 and CDR2: KGHSH, LQKENI. The CDR3 is 12 residues long. The CDR3 DNA follows: TGTGCCAGCTCCCCACAGGGAGACGAGCAGTACGTC. Its translation is CASSPQGDEQYV.

V and J are TRBV2 and TRBJ1-5; 12 bases fit TRBD1. Unmatched junction bases numbered 10, after V lost 4 bases and J lost 3 bases. CDR1 SNHLY and CDR2 FYNNEI come from the germline V gene. The CDR3 consists of 18 residues. The CDR3 bases are TGTGCCAGCAGTGCGACCTCTCCGGGACAGGGGGCCAATCAGCCCCAGCATTTT. This encodes CASSATSPGQGANQPQHF.

The rearrangement links TRBV7-8 to TRBJ1-5, with D maybe TRBD1 (5 bases). The CDR3 extends over 15 amino acids. Germline V gene lookup returns CDR1 SGHVS and CDR2 FQNEAQ. Trimming cost V 3 bases and J 0 bases, with 9 bases left between them. CDR3 coding DNA: TGTGCCAGCAGCTTTGACAGCTATAGCAATCAGCCCCAGCATTTT. Translation: CASSFDSYSNQPQHF.

V and J are TRBV28 and TRBJ1-6; possible D gene TRBD1, 6 bases. The V end was cut by 5 bases, the J end by 8 bases, with 19 bases between. CDR1 and CDR2 (germline): MDHEN, SYDVKM. This CDR3 is 16 amino acids long. The CDR3 DNA sequence: TGTGCCAGCAGTCCTCTTCGACAGGCTGTGGATTCACCCCTCCACTTT. Translating it yields CASSPLRQAVDSPLHF.

The rearrangement joins TRBV5-4 to TRBJ1-2; a weak D match, TRBD1 (5 bases). Germline lookup yields CDR1 SGHNT and CDR2 YYREEE (reference sequence). V was trimmed by 4 bases and J by 5 bases, leaving 18 bases between them. CDR3 length: 15 amino acids. The CDR3 is CASSLGPGLQYGYTF. The DNA for the CDR3 is TGTGCCAGCAGCCTGGGGCCGGGACTCCAATATGGCTACACCTTC.

The J gene is TRBJ1-1, the V gene TRBV5-4; D might be TRBD1 (5 bases). The ends were cut back, 0 bases at V and 7 bases at J, with 10 bases in the middle. In germline, CDR1 is SGHNT, CDR2 YYREEE (reference sequence). The CDR3 spans 13 residues. In nucleotides, the CDR3 is TGTGCCAGCAGCTTGGGGGAGGGGCGTGAAGCTTTCTTT. Amino acid sequence: CASSLGEGREAFF. Based on the CDR3 plus reference TRBV5-4 and TRBJ1-1, the full variable domain is ETGVTQSPTHLIKTRGQQVTLRCSSQSGHNTVSWYQQALGQGPQFIFQYYREEENGRGNFPPRFSGLQFPNYSSELNVNALELDDSALYLCASSLGEGREAFFGQGTRLTVV.

V is TRBV19 and J is TRBJ1-5, with unresolved D. Looked up from germline, CDR1 is LNHDA and CDR2 is SQIVND (reference sequence). The length of the CDR3 is 13 residues. The V and J ends lost 3 bases and 4 bases respectively, with 7 bases between them. The DNA for the CDR3 is TGTGCCAGTAGTATTCGGTGGAATCAGCCCCAGCATTTT. Protein sequence: CASSIRWNQPQHF.

This clone showed up just once. The chain uses TRBV5-1 and TRBJ2-5; D perhaps matches TRBD2 (6 bases). This CDR3 comprises 14 residues. Trimming pared 4 bases from V and 4 bases from J, leaving 14 bases between. The V gene's germline CDR1 is SGHRS and CDR2 YFSETQ. CDR3 sequence reads: CASSGDSRRETQYF. The DNA for the CDR3 is TGCGCCAGCAGCGGGGACTCACGTAGAGAGACCCAGTACTTC.

The chain is built from TRBV11-2 and TRBJ2-5; 8 nucleotides match TRBD2. Per the germline V gene, CDR1 is SGHAT and CDR2 is FQNNGV. The V segment lost 7 bases and the J segment 3 bases; nucleotides outside the gene matches: 13. This CDR3 is built from 16 residues. The CDR3 sequence is CASTPRGAGGEETQYF. CDR3 coding DNA: TGTGCCAGCACCCCTCGGGGGGCGGGGGGCGAAGAGACCCAGTACTTC.

This chain links TRBV7-2 with TRBJ1-1; D is perhaps TRBD1 (5 bases). The germline V gene has CDR1 SGHTA and CDR2 FQGNSA. Trimming left V 4 bases short and J 5 bases short, with 17 bases between. This CDR3 contains 15 residues. CDR3 residues: CASSSAGMVQTEAFF. DNA of the CDR3: TGTGCCAGCAGCTCGGCAGGGATGGTTCAAACTGAAGCTTTCTTT.

The gene calls are TRBV5-4 and TRBJ1-4; D is ambiguous. Germline CDR1 is SGHNT and CDR2 is YYREEE (reference sequence). This CDR3 comprises 14 residues. Trimming removed 0 bases from V and 7 bases from J, with 10 bases in between. The chain's CDR3 is CASSLAGPFEKLFF. The CDR3 DNA reads as TGTGCCAGCAGCTTGGCCGGTCCGTTTGAAAAACTGTTTTTT.

The chain has TRBV7-9 and TRBJ2-3, with 10 bases identical to TRBD2. The CDR3 length is 19 residues. Germline V gene lookup returns CDR1 SEHNR and CDR2 FQNEAQ (reference sequence). V was pared by 1 base and J by 2 bases, with 12 bases of the junction left unmatched. The CDR3, as DNA: TGTGCCAGCAGCTTAGGGCAGCGGGGGGGCCCAACAACCACAGATACGCAGTATTTT. This encodes CASSLGQRGGPTTTDTQYF.

This clone was picked up one time. The rearrangement joins TRBV5-1 to TRBJ1-1; D unclear. V lost 0 bases and J 5 bases, leaving 14 bases between the germline ends. Per the germline V gene, CDR1 is SGHRS and CDR2 is YFSETQ. This CDR3 is built from 15 residues. The CDR3 region is CASSLAVDGGTEAFF. In DNA form, the CDR3 reads TGCGCCAGCAGCTTGGCCGTGGACGGAGGTACTGAAGCTTTCTTT.

The chain has TRBV10-1 and TRBJ2-2; TRBD1 agrees at 8 bases. CDR1 WNHNN and CDR2 SYGVQD come from the germline V gene (reference sequence). V was clipped by 4 bases and J by 6 bases; unmatched bases: 10. There are 16 residues in the CDR3. This CDR3 reads CASSGNRQGRPGELFF. CDR3 DNA: TGCGCCAGCAGTGGAAACCGACAGGGGCGTCCCGGGGAGCTGTTTTTT.

This clone is a singleton in its sample. The chain recombines TRBV5-1 with TRBJ2-3, with 10 bases lining up with TRBD1. Germline V lookup: CDR1 SGHRS, CDR2 YFSETQ. After removal of 5 bases from V and 4 bases from J, the junction contained 7 bases not matched to a gene. This CDR3 spans 15 amino acids. For the CDR3, the DNA is TGCGCCAGCAGTCGGGACAGGGGTCAGGCAGATACGCAGTATTTT. Translation: CASSRDRGQADTQYF.

This clone was found a few times. The chain joins TRBV6-6 to TRBJ2-5; 7 nucleotides agree with TRBD1. The ends lost 8 bases at V and 4 bases at J; junction bases unmatched: 4. The V gene's germline CDR1 is MNHNY and CDR2 SVGAGI (reference sequence). CDR3 length: 12 amino acids. The CDR3 DNA reads TGTGCCAGCGCCACAGGGGTAGAGACCCAGTACTTC. Its protein is CASATGVETQYF.

The gene calls are TRBV7-9 and TRBJ2-2; 12 positions match TRBD2. V lost 7 bases to trimming and J lost 2 bases; unmatched junction nucleotides: 11. The CDR3 covers 18 residues. CDR1 is SEHNR and CDR2 is FQNEAQ in the germline V gene (reference sequence). The CDR3 sequence: CASTLRGLAGANTGELFF. The CDR3 DNA reads as TGTGCCAGCACCCTAAGGGGACTAGCGGGTGCCAACACCGGGGAGCTGTTTTTT.

This clone was observed a few times. The chain has TRBV28 and TRBJ2-3; no clear D gene. The germline V gene encodes CDR1 MDHEN and CDR2 SYDVKM. There are 18 residues in the CDR3. Trimming shortened V by 4 bases and J by 2 bases, and 22 bases separated the two germline ends. CDR3 amino acids: CASSSLILSLPSTDTQYF. DNA of the CDR3: TGTGCCAGCAGTTCCTTAATATTATCACTACCATCCACAGATACGCAGTATTTT.

The chain is built from TRBV7-9 and TRBJ2-3; 8 bases agree with TRBD2. Germline V gene sequence: CDR1 SEHNR, CDR2 FQNEAQ (reference sequence). The CDR3 contains 16 residues. J lost 4 bases, V lost 6 bases, and 12 bases had no gene match. This chain's CDR3 is CASSSLRGGRADTQYF. CDR3 coding DNA: TGTGCCAGCAGTTCACTCCGGGGGGGCCGAGCAGATACGCAGTATTTT.

The genes are TRBV11-2 and TRBJ1-2; 8 nucleotides match TRBD1. CDR1 is SGHAT and CDR2 is FQNNGV in the germline V gene. The V and J ends lost 5 bases and 8 bases, in that order; junction bases with no gene match: 16. CDR3 length: 16 residues. The CDR3 sequence: CASSHPGTGFFRGYTF. The CDR3 DNA sequence: TGTGCCAGCAGCCACCCCGGGACAGGTTTTTTTCGCGGCTACACCTTC.

This clone was seen a few times. This chain uses TRBV7-2 with TRBJ1-5; tentative D call: TRBD1 (6 bases). Trimming shortened V by 2 bases and J by 6 bases, and 20 bases separated the two germline ends. Germline V CDR1 and CDR2: SGHTA, FQGNSA. The length of the CDR3 is 17 residues. DNA for the CDR3: TGTGCCAGCAGCTTACAATACAGGGTTGAAGGGAGTCAGCCCCAGCATTTT. This sequence encodes CASSLQYRVEGSQPQHF.

A few counts support this clone. Mismatch with germline at one junction end may stem from a read error. The chain recombines TRBV7-9 with TRBJ1-4; TRBD1 aligns across 10 bases. The CDR3 consists of 15 residues. The germline CDR1 and CDR2 sequences are SEHNR and FQNEAQ (reference sequence). CDR3 in DNA: TGTTCCAGCAGCGCGAGGGACAGGGGTAATGAAAAACTGTTTTTT. Protein product: CSSSARDRGNEKLFF. The full variable domain, its missing parts supplied by reference TRBV7-9 and TRBJ1-4, is DTGVSQNPRHKITKRGQNVTFRCDPISEHNRLYWYRQTLGQGPEFLTYFQNEAQLEKSRLLSDRFSAERPKGSFSTLEIQRTEQGDSAMYLCSSSARDRGNEKLFFGSGTQLSVL.

This chain joins TRBV5-1 and TRBJ2-7, with 8 bases fitting TRBD1. The CDR3 runs 13 residues. V gave up 5 bases and J gave up 4 bases; unmatched junction bases: 5. CDR1 and CDR2 (germline): SGHRS, YFSETQ. The CDR3 region has the DNA TGCGCCAGCAGGGCAGACAGGGGATACGAGCAGTACGTC. Its translation is CASRADRGYEQYV.

V gene TRBV7-9 combines with J gene TRBJ2-3; 8 bases line up with TRBD1. The CDR3 extends over 14 amino acids. V dropped 5 bases and J dropped 6; count of bases not matched to a gene: 7. Germline V lookup: CDR1 SEHNR, CDR2 FQNEAQ (reference sequence). The CDR3 loop is CASSPRQGWDTQYF. In nucleotides, the CDR3 is TGTGCCAGCAGCCCCCGACAGGGGTGGGATACGCAGTATTTT.

The sample holds one count of this clone. The rearrangement uses TRBV18 and TRBJ2-7; D might be TRBD2 (5 bases). Trimming left V 3 bases short and J 5 bases short, with 11 bases between. In germline, CDR1 is KGHSH, CDR2 LQKENI. The CDR3 has 13 residues. CDR3 protein: CASSPIAGDEQYF. CDR3 DNA sequence: TGTGCCAGCTCACCGATAGCCGGGGACGAGCAGTACTTC.

The genes are TRBV5-3 and TRBJ1-6; 8 nucleotides line up with TRBD1. TRBV5-3 is marked as an open reading frame, function uncertain. The CDR3 is 20 residues long. The junction had 15 bases not matched to a gene; V was cut back by 3 bases and J by 1 base. The CDR3 sequence: CARSSQTTDRGRSYNSPLHF. In DNA form, the CDR3 reads TGTGCCAGAAGCTCCCAGACCACCGACAGGGGACGATCCTATAATTCACCCCTCCACTTT.

The chain links TRBV5-1 to TRBJ2-1; D uncertain. Germline-derived CDR1 and CDR2 are SGHRS and YFSETQ. Between the trimmed V and J ends, which lost 0 bases and 4 bases, there was a span of 11 bases. The CDR3 covers 15 residues. The CDR3 nucleotides are TGCGCCAGCAGCTTGGCGGTAGACATTTACAATGAGCAGTTCTTC. Protein sequence: CASSLAVDIYNEQFF.

The V and J genes are TRBV7-9 and TRBJ1-2, with D maybe TRBD1 (5 bases). The V end was cut by 1 base, the J end by 6 bases, with 9 bases between. Per germline, CDR1 SEHNR and CDR2 FQNEAQ (reference sequence). CDR3 length: 13 amino acids. Here the CDR3 reads CASSLGQSNGYTF. The CDR3 coding sequence is TGTGCCAGCAGCTTAGGACAGTCCAATGGCTACACCTTC.